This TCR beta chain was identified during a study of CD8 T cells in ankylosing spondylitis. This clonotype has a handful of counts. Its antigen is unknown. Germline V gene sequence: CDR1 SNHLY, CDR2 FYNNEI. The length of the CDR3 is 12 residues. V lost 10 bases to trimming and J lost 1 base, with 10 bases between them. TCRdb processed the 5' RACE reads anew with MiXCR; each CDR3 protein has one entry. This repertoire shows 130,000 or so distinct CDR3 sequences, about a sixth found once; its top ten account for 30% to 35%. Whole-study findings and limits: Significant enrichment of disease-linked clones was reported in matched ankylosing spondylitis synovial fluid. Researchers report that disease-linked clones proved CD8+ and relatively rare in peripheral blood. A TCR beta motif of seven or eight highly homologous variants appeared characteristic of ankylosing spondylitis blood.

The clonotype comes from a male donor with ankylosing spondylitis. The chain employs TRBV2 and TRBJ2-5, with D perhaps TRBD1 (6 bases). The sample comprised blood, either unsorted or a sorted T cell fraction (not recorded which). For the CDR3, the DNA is TGTGCCACAGGGGACGGCCAAGAGACCCAGTACTTC. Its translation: CATGDGQETQYF.